There are many counts of the clone carrying this TCR beta chain. What it binds is not known. Using RNA transcripts as the source, TCR beta CDR3 regions were amplified. Carried out on the TCR CDR3, a first-round RT-PCR used the HTBI primer set. TCRdb processed the multiplex PCR reads anew with MiXCR; each CDR3 protein has one entry. The sample contains around 420,000 distinct CDR3 sequences, approximately 13% of which appear only once. The CDR3 is 12 residues long. Germline values: CDR1 MNHEY, CDR2 SVGAGI. V gave up 2 bases and J gave up 10 bases; unmatched junction bases: 3. This sample is drawn from a study of T cells in Graves' hyperthyroidism and ophthalmopathy. About the study: Before any treatment, at initial diagnosis, peripheral blood was collected. The study's findings and limits: Blood also held most thyroid clonotypes expanded beyond 0.001.

Sequenced: blood. The sequence was collected from a woman aged 18-29 years with Graves' hyperthyroidism. The V call is TRBV6-5, the J call TRBJ1-1; 8 nucleotides line up with TRBD1. The CDR3 nucleotides are TGTGCCAGCAGTTACGGACAGGGAGCAGCTTTCTTT. It yields the protein CASSYGQGAAFF.